A selection of T cell receptor beta chains follows, all from one sample in a study of beta chain features in type 1 diabetes. The method was immunoSEQ multiplex PCR; TCRdb's version includes in-frame clones alone and lacks a portion of them. The sample contains 350,000 or so clones, 15% to 20% of which appear only once. The material sequenced was naive CD4+ T cells from blood. The source of these receptors is a woman younger than 35 in good health. The CDR3 runs from the conserved cysteine through the conserved F or W. A D gene is named only where the DNA matches it firmly. Clone size, where shown, is once, few, many, or a class for clones that have expanded.

J | size | D | V | CDR3 | DNA
TRBJ2-1 | NA | TRBD2 | TRBV4-2 | CASSQATAGGTEQFF | TGTGCCAGCAGCCAAGCTACAGCGGGGGGGACTGAGCAGTTCTTC
TRBJ2-1 | few | TRBD2 | TRBV25-1 | CASSASGGSYNEQFF | TGTGCCAGCAGTGCTAGCGGTGGCTCCTACAATGAGCAGTTCTTC
TRBJ1-4 | NA | NA | TRBV5-5 | CASSKGRSEKLFF | TGTGCCAGCAGCAAGGGGAGGAGTGAAAAACTGTTTTTT
TRBJ2-7 | NA | TRBD1 | TRBV27 | CASSFLDRGSYEQYF | TGTGCCAGCAGTTTTTTGGACAGGGGCTCCTACGAGCAGTACTTC
TRBJ2-5 | few | NA | TRBV7-2 | CASSLTAGQETQYF | TGTGCCAGCAGCCTTACAGCGGGCCAAGAGACCCAGTACTTC
TRBJ1-2 | NA | TRBD1 | TRBV30 | CAWSRQGSYGYTF | TGTGCCTGGTCCCGACAGGGAAGCTATGGCTACACCTTC
TRBJ2-3 | NA | TRBD1 | TRBV5-1 | CASSPGQATDTQYF | TGCGCCAGCAGCCCCGGACAGGCCACAGATACGCAGTATTTT
TRBJ2-2 | NA | NA | TRBV5-1 | CASSLSRSSSGELFF | TGCGCCAGCAGCTTGAGCCGGTCTTCCTCCGGGGAGCTGTTTTTT
TRBJ2-1 | few | NA | TRBV12-5 | CASGFTGDNEQFF | TGTGCTAGTGGTTTCACCGGAGACAATGAGCAGTTCTTC
TRBJ2-7 | few | NA | TRBV27 | CASIAGPGTAIYEQYF | TGTGCCAGCATCGCAGGCCCAGGTACAGCCATCTACGAGCAGTACTTC
TRBJ2-5 | few | TRBD1 | TRBV9 | CASSVRGLTQETQYF | TGTGCCAGCAGCGTGAGGGGGCTAACCCAAGAGACCCAGTACTTC
TRBJ2-3 | NA | TRBD2 | TRBV4-3 | CASSRVAGISTDTQYF | TGCGCCAGCAGCCGGGTAGCGGGAATTAGCACAGATACGCAGTATTTT
TRBJ2-2 | few | NA | TRBV5-1 | CASSREAGELFF | TGCGCCAGCAGCAGGGAGGCCGGGGAGCTGTTTTTT
TRBJ1-2 | NA | TRBD1 | TRBV5-1 | CASSGGVGGNYGYTF | TGCGCCAGCAGCGGGGGTGTAGGGGGCAACTATGGCTACACCTTC
TRBJ2-1 | few | NA | TRBV6-6 | CASLTAPHPNEQFF | TGTGCCAGCCTTACAGCCCCCCATCCCAATGAGCAGTTCTTC
TRBJ2-5 | NA | NA | TRBV5-4 | CASSPRPGETQYF | TGTGCCAGCAGCCCCCGGCCCGGGGAGACCCAGTACTTC
TRBJ2-1 | few | TRBD1 | TRBV19 | CASSIRDRYNEQFF | TGTGCCAGTAGTATCCGGGACAGATACAATGAGCAGTTCTTC
TRBJ2-5 | few | NA | TRBV7-9 | CASSGGPNQETQYF | TGTGCCAGCAGCGGAGGACCCAACCAAGAGACCCAGTACTTC
TRBJ2-5 | few | TRBD1 | TRBV5-1 | CASGQGETQYF | TGCGCCAGCGGACAGGGAGAGACCCAGTACTTC
TRBJ2-5 | NA | TRBD2 | TRBV5-1 | CASSGGLAGGETQYF | TGCGCCAGCAGCGGCGGACTAGCGGGGGGAGAGACCCAGTACTTC
TRBJ2-5 | NA | TRBD2 | TRBV9 | CASSSPGLAGLETQYF | TGTGCCAGCAGCAGCCCGGGACTAGCGGGACTGGAGACCCAGTACTTC
TRBJ2-3 | few | TRBD2 | TRBV30 | CAWNRKGMVAGPTDTQYF | TGTGCCTGGAATCGTAAGGGGATGGTAGCGGGACCCACAGATACGCAGTATTTT
TRBJ2-7 | few | NA | TRBV10-3 | CAISENIGLMEQYF | TGTGCCATCAGTGAAAATATCGGTCTAATGGAGCAGTACTTC
TRBJ1-1 | few | NA | TRBV2 | CASTMDKNTEAFF | TGTGCCAGCACTATGGACAAGAACACTGAAGCTTTCTTT
TRBJ1-1 | few | NA | TRBV18 | CASSPLPGQNTEAFF | TGTGCCAGCTCTCCTCTTCCGGGACAGAACACTGAAGCTTTCTTT
TRBJ1-4 | NA | NA | TRBV23-1 | CASRTEGKSEKLFF | TGCGCCAGCAGGACGGAGGGGAAGAGCGAAAAACTGTTTTTT
TRBJ2-7 | NA | TRBD2 | TRBV2 | CASSEGTSGSEQYF | TGTGCCAGCAGTGAAGGGACTAGCGGGAGCGAGCAGTACTTC
TRBJ1-5 | NA | TRBD1 | TRBV27 | CASSSVGTVYSNQPQHF | TGTGCCAGCAGTTCCGTCGGGACAGTCTATAGCAATCAGCCCCAGCATTTT
TRBJ1-1 | NA | NA | TRBV5-1 | CASSLRDMNTEAFF | TGCGCCAGCAGCTTGAGGGACATGAACACTGAAGCTTTCTTT
TRBJ1-5 | few | NA | TRBV2 | CASRRGRVSNQPQHF | TGTGCCAGCAGGCGAGGCAGGGTGAGCAATCAGCCCCAGCATTTT